This T cell receptor beta chain is from a study of breast tumors, draining lymph nodes, adjacent tissues. Axillary draining lymph nodes of breast cancer patients supplied the node samples. General study points: Data only fit, rather than demonstrated, lymph node origin of most tumor T cells. Most tumor T cells seemingly derive from lymph node, then expand in tumor. Luminal-like breast cancer showed significantly greater tumor-nontumor repertoire similarity than basal-like breast cancer did.

This clonotype was seen at least ten times. Its antigen remains unidentified. CDR3 length: 14 residues. CDR1 is SGHTA and CDR2 is FQGTGA in the germline V gene. V lost 5 bases to trimming and J lost 1 base; unmatched junction nucleotides: 3. TCRdb re-called the multiplex PCR reads through MiXCR, storing one row per CDR3 protein. The table has 70,000 to 95,000 distinct CDR3 sequences, roughly a fifth seen once. This TCR was sampled from a female donor with breast cancer. Some clones in this sample may be carry-over from other donors' samples. Sequences were obtained from axillary lymph node tissue. This rearrangement joins TRBV7-3 to TRBJ2-3, with 7 bases lining up with TRBD1. The DNA for the CDR3 is TGTGCCAGCAGCCTCGGACAGGGCACAGATACGCAGTATTTT. Amino acid sequence: CASSLGQGTDTQYF.